Listed below are T cell receptor beta chains from one sample, sequenced in a study of blood T cell repertoires in COVID-19. Here immunoSEQ multiplex PCR was the method, and the copy in TCRdb shows in-frame clones only, minus some. The sample has about 210,000 clones, approximately 89% seen once. Sequenced input: PBMCs or T cells enriched from blood (not recorded which). The receptors derive from a middle-aged woman with acute COVID-19. The CDR3 runs from the conserved cysteine through the conserved F or W. A D gene is named only where the DNA matches it firmly.

j_gene | v_gene | d_gene | CDR3aa
TRBJ1-3 | TRBV18 | TRBD1 | CASSQGQFSSGNTIYF
TRBJ2-2 | TRBV5-8 | . | CASSLVRQTNTGELFF
TRBJ1-6 | TRBV3-1/TRBV3-2 | . | CASSQEVVAASPLHF
TRBJ1-2 | TRBV2 | TRBD1 | CASSEAPGQGNGYTF
TRBJ2-3 | TRBV7-9 | TRBD2 | CASSRPSQREKLDTQYF
TRBJ1-1 | TRBV7-8 | . | CASSPGQNTEAFF
TRBJ1-3 | TRBV9 | TRBD1 | CASSVNPGQSVSGNTIYF
TRBJ1-5 | TRBV7-6 | . | CAFPRQPQHF
TRBJ1-1 | TRBV29-1 | TRBD1 | CSVGDSSNRGTEAFF
TRBJ1-2 | TRBV30 | . | CAWDGRGGGYTF
TRBJ2-5 | TRBV11-3 | . | CASSPPRGLTRETQYF
TRBJ1-1 | TRBV5-1 | . | CASTYPGQNTEAFF
TRBJ1-6 | TRBV10-3 | . | CAIRSETRSPLHF
TRBJ2-5 | TRBV7-8 | TRBD2 | CASSLETGRGEETQYF
TRBJ2-3 | TRBV29-1 | TRBD2 | CSVDKRGSTDTQYF
TRBJ2-3 | TRBV21-1 | . | CASTARGASIIDTQYF
TRBJ1-6 | TRBV7-2 | . | CASSLGDNTSPLHF
TRBJ1-4 | TRBV19 | . | CASSPDVGLPEKLFF
TRBJ2-1 | TRBV29-1 | TRBD1 | CSVDPSEAGRGQVNEQFF
TRBJ2-1 | TRBV7-2 | TRBD2 | CASSFWAPGGHNEQFF
TRBJ1-1 | TRBV2 | TRBD1 | CASSWTGLNTEAFF
TRBJ2-1 | TRBV13 | TRBD1 | CATKVRGLHNEQFF
TRBJ1-1 | TRBV6-2/TRBV6-3 | . | CASSSLAGVTEAFF
TRBJ2-3 | TRBV7-9 | TRBD2 | CASTVLAASTDTQYF
TRBJ1-2 | TRBV6-8 | TRBD1 | CASQGDDGYTF
TRBJ2-7 | TRBV19 | TRBD2 | CASSTRGTSGNYPYEQYF
TRBJ1-4 | TRBV19 | . | CASGSGQTNEKLFF
TRBJ1-2 | TRBV7-9 | . | CASSSSSQPSGYTF
TRBJ1-4 | TRBV30 | . | CAWSIGQSFYEKLFF
TRBJ1-3 | TRBV11-2 | TRBD1 | CASSSGDRRSGNTIYF
TRBJ1-2 | TRBV18 | . | CASSPDRNYGYTF
TRBJ1-4 | TRBV5-1 | . | CASTSYNEKLFF
TRBJ2-1 | TRBV7-9 | TRBD2 | CASKAGGGDEQFF
TRBJ1-5 | TRBV6-5 | . | CASSQDQPQHF
TRBJ2-5 | TRBV18 | . | CASSPAGAQETQYF
TRBJ1-2 | TRBV4-3 | TRBD1 | CASSRPGQGHGYTF
TRBJ2-5 | TRBV9 | . | CASSVHDTVQETQYF
TRBJ2-3 | TRBV5-1 | . | CASSLLETDTQYF
TRBJ1-6 | TRBV10-2 | TRBD1 | CASSEITGGAGNSPLHF
TRBJ2-1 | TRBV2 | TRBD2 | CASSEIAGAYNEQFF
TRBJ1-2 | TRBV9 | . | CASSATGTLGYTF
TRBJ2-3 | TRBV9 | TRBD1 | CASSVVGGRDTQYF
TRBJ2-2 | TRBV7-9 | . | CASSLGQSETGELFF
TRBJ2-2 | TRBV29-1 | TRBD1 | CSVGDPGTGDGELFF
TRBJ2-7 | TRBV6-5 | TRBD1 | CASRQGALSSYEQYF